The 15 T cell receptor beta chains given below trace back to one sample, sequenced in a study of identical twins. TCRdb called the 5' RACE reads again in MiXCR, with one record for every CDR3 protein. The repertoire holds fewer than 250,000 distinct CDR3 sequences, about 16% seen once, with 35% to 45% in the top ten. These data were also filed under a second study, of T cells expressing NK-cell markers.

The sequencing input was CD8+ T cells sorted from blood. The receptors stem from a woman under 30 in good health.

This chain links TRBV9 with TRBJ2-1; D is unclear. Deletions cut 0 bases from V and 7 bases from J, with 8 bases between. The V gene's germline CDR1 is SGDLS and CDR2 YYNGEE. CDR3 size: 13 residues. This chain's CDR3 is CASSVGSGNEQFF. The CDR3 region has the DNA TGTGCCAGCAGCGTAGGTTCCGGTAATGAGCAGTTCTTC.

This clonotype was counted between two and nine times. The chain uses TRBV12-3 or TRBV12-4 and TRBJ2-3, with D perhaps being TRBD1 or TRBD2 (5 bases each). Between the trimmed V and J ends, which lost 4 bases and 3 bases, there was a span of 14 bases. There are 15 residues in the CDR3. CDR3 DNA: TGTGCCAGCAGTTGGGTGGGGCGGGCGACAGATACGCAGTATTTT. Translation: CASSWVGRATDTQYF.

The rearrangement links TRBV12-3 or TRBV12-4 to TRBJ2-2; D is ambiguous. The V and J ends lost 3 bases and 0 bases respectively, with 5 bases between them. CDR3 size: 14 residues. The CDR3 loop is CASSFGANTGELFF. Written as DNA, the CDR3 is TGTGCCAGCAGTTTCGGCGCGAACACCGGGGAGCTGTTTTTT.

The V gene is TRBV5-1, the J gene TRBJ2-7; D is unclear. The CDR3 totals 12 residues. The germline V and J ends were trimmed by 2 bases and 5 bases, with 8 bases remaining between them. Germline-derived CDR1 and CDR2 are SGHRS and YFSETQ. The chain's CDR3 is CASSFCCHEQYF. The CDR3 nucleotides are TGCGCCAGCAGCTTCTGTTGCCACGAGCAGTACTTC. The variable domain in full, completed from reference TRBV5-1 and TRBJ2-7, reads KAGVTQTPRYLIKTRGQQVTLSCSPISGHRSVSWYQQTPGQGLQFLFEYFSETQRNKGNFPGRFSGRQFSNSRSEMNVSTLELGDSALYLCASSFCCHEQYFGPGTRLTVT.

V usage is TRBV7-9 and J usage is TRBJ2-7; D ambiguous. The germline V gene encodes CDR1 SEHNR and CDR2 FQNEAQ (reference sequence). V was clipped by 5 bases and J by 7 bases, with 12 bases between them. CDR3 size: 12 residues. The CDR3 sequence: CASSPTIVEQYF. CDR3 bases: TGTGCCAGCAGCCCGACCATTGTTGAGCAGTACTTC.

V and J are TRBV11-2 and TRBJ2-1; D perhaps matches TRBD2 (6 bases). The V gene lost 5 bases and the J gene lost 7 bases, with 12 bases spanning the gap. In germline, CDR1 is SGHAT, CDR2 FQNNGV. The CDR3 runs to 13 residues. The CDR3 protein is CASSMGLNNEQFF. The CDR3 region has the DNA TGTGCCAGCAGCATGGGACTCAATAATGAGCAGTTCTTC.

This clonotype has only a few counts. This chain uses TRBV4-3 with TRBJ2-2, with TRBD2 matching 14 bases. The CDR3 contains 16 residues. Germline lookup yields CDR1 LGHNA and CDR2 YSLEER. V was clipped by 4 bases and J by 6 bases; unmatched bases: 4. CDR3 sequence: CASSRTTSGRAGELFF. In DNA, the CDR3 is TGCGCCAGCAGCCGCACGACTAGCGGGAGGGCCGGGGAGCTGTTTTTT.

The CDR3 DNA reads TGTGCCAGCACCCAGTCTAGCGGGAGGACAGATACGCAGTATTTT. It is translated as CASTQSSGRTDTQYF. V gene TRBV2 combines with J gene TRBJ2-3; 11 bases map to TRBD2. V lost 7 bases, J lost 3 bases, and 6 bases stayed unmatched. This CDR3 spans 15 amino acids. Germline V gene sequence: CDR1 SNHLY, CDR2 FYNNEI.

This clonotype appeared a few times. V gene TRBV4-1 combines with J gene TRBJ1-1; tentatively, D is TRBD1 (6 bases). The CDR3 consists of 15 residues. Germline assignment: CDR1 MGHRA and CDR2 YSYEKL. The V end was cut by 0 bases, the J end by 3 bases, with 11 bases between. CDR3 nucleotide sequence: TGCGCCAGCAGCCAAGAAACGGGGGCGCACACTGAAGCTTTCTTT. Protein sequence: CASSQETGAHTEAFF.

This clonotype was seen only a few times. In nucleotides, the CDR3 is TGCGCCAGCAGCGTGGACCGACGAGGGAATGGCTACACCTTC. It yields the protein CASSVDRRGNGYTF. The chain combines TRBV5-1 with TRBJ1-2, with D unclear. Trimming shortened V by 4 bases and J by 6 bases, and 16 bases separated the two germline ends. The CDR3 consists of 14 residues. Germline CDR1 and CDR2: SGHRS and YFSETQ.

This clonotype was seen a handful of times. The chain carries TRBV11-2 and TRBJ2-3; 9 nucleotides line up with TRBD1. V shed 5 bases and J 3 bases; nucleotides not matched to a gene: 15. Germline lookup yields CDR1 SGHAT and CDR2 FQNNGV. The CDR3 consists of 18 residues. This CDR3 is CASSPVRFRTGETDTQYF. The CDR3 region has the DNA TGTGCCAGCAGCCCCGTCCGTTTCAGGACAGGGGAGACAGATACGCAGTATTTT.

CDR3 DNA sequence: TGCAGTGCCCCAATAGGGACTAGCGGGAGGTTGAATGAGCAGTTCTTC. This translates into CSAPIGTSGRLNEQFF. The rearrangement uses TRBV20-1 and TRBJ2-1; 15 bases map to TRBD2. The CDR3 consists of 16 residues. The germline V gene encodes CDR1 DFQATT and CDR2 SNEGSKA (reference sequence). Trimming removed 6 bases from V and 7 bases from J; junction bases left unmatched: 10.

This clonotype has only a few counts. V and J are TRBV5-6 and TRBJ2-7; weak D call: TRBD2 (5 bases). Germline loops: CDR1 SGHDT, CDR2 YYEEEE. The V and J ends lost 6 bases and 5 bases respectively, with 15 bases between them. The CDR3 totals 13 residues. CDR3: CASTMDSLDEQYF. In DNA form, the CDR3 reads TGTGCCAGCACGATGGACTCCCTAGACGAGCAGTACTTC.

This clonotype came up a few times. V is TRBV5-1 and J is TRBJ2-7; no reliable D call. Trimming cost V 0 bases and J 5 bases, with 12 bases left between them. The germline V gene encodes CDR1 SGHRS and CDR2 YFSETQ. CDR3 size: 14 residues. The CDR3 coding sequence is TGCGCCAGCAGCTTGGGGTCAGGCCCTAACGAGCAGTACTTC. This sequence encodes CASSLGSGPNEQYF.

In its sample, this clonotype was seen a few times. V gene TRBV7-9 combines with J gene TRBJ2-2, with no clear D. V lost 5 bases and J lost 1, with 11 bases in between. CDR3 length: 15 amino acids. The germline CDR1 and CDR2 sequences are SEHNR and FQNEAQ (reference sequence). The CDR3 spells CASSRTERNTGELFF. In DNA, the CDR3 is TGTGCCAGCAGCAGGACGGAGAGGAACACCGGGGAGCTGTTTTTT.